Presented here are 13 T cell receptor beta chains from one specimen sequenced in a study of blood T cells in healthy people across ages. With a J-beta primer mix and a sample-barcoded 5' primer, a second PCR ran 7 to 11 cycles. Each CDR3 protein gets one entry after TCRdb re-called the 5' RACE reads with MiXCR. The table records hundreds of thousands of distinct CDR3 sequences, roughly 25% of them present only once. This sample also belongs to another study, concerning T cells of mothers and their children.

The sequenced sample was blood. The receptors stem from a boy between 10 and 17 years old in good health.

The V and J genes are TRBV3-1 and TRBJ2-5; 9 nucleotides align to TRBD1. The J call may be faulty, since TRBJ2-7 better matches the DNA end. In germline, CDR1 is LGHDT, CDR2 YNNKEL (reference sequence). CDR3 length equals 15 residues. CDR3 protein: CASSPGGQGSYEQYF. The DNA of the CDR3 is TGTGCCAGCAGCCCAGGAGGACAGGGGTCCTACGAGCAGTACTTC.

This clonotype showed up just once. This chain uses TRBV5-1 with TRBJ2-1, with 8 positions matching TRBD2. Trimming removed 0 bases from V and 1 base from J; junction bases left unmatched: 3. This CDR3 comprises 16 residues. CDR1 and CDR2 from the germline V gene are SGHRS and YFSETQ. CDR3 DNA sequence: TGCGCCAGCAGCTTGGCCTCTAGCGGGTCCTACAATGAGCAGTTCTTC. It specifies CASSLASSGSYNEQFF. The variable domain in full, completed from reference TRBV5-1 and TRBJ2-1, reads KAGVTQTPRYLIKTRGQQVTLSCSPISGHRSVSWYQQTPGQGLQFLFEYFSETQRNKGNFPGRFSGRQFSNSRSEMNVSTLELGDSALYLCASSLASSGSYNEQFFGPGTRLTVL.

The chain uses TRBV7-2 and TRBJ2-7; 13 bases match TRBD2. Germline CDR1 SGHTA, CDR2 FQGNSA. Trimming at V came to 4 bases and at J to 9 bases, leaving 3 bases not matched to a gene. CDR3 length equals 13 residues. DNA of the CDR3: TGTGCCAGCAGCTCCACTAGCGGGAGGGGGCAGTACTTC. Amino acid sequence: CASSSTSGRGQYF.

CDR3 in amino acids: CASSQKQGDREQFF. CDR3 DNA sequence: TGTGCCAGCTCACAAAAACAGGGCGATCGAGAGCAGTTCTTC. The V call is TRBV18, the J call TRBJ2-1; possibly TRBD1 for D (6 bases). CDR3 length equals 14 residues. Germline V gene lookup returns CDR1 KGHSH and CDR2 LQKENI. The V gene lost 4 bases and the J gene lost 10 bases, with 17 bases spanning the gap.

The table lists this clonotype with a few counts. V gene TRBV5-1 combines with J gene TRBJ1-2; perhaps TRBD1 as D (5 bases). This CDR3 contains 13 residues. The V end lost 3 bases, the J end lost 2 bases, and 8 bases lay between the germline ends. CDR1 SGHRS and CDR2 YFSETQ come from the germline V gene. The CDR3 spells CASSSRENYGYTF. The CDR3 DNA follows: TGCGCCAGCAGCTCCAGGGAGAACTATGGCTACACCTTC.

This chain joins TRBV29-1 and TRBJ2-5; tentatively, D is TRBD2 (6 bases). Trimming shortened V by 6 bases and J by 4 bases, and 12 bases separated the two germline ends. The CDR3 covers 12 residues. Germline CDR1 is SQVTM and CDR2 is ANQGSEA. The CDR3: CSVVVGGETQYF. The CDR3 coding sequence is TGCAGCGTAGTTGTGGGGGGAGAGACCCAGTACTTC. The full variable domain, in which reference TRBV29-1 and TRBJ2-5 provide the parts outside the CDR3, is SAVISQKPSRDICQRGTSLTIQCQVDSQVTMMFWYRQQPGQSLTLIATANQGSEATYESGFVIDKFPISRPNLTFSTLTVSNMSPEDSSIYLCSVVVGGETQYFGPGTRLLVL.

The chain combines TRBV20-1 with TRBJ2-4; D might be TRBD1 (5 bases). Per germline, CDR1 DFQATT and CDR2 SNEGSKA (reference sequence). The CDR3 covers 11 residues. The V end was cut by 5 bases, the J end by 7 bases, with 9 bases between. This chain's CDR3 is CSAPGLNIQYF. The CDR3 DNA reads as TGCAGTGCTCCAGGGCTGAACATTCAGTACTTC.

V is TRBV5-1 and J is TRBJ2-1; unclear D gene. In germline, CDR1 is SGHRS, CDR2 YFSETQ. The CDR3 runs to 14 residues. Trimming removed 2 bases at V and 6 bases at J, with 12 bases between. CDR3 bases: TGCGCCAGCAGCTTAGATAGGGCCCCCAATGAGCAGTTCTTC. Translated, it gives CASSLDRAPNEQFF.

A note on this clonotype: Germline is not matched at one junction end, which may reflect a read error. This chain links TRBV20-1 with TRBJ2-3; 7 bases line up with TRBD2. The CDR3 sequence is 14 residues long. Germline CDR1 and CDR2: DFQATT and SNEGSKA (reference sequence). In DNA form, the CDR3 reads TGCAGTGCTGGCGGGACTAACAGCAAAGATACGCAGTATTTT. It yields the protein CSAGGTNSKDTQYF.

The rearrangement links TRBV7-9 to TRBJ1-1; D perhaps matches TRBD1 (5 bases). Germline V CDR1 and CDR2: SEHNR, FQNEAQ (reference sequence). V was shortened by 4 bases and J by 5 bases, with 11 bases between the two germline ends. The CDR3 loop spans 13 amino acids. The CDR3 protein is CASSSIQGTEAFF. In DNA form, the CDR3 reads TGTGCCAGCAGCTCAATTCAGGGTACTGAAGCTTTCTTT.

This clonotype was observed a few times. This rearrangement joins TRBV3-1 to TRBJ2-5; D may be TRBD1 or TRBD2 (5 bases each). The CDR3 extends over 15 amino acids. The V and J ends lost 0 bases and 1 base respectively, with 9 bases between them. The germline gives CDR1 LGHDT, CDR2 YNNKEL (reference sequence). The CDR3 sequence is CASSQEVGTQETQYF. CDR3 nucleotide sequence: TGTGCCAGCAGCCAAGAAGTGGGGACCCAAGAGACCCAGTACTTC.

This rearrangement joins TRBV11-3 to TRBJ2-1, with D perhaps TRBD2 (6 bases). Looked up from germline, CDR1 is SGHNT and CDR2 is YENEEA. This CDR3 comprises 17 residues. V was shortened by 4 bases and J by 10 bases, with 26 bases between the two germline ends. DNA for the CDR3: TGTGCCAGCAGCTCAGGAGGGTGGGGTTCTACCGGTCCAGAGCAGTTCTTC. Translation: CASSSGGWGSTGPEQFF. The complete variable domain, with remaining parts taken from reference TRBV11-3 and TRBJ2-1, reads EAGVVQSPRYKIIEKKQPVAFWCNPISGHNTLYWYLQNLGQGPELLIRYENEEAVDDSQLPKDRFSAERLKGVDSTLKIQPAELGDSAVYLCASSSGGWGSTGPEQFFGPGTRLTVL.

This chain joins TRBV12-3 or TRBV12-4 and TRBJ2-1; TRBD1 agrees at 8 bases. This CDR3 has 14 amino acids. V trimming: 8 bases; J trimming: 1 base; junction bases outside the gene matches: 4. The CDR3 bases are TGTGCCAGCGGACGGACAGGGTCCTACAATGAGCAGTTCTTC. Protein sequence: CASGRTGSYNEQFF.